The 8 T cell receptor beta chains below all came from one sample that was sequenced in a study of T-cell reconstitution after alpha-beta-depleted transplantation in children. Library preparation (for TCRbeta) was performed with unique molecular identifiers. Each CDR3 protein is one row after TCRdb ran MiXCR on the PCR reads. The sample has hundreds of thousands of distinct CDR3 sequences, over 15% seen once. This sample comprised PBMCs from the stem cell graft donor, obtained from the stem cell graft. These receptors were obtained from a human donor who donated a stem cell graft to a child with acute myeloid leukemia.

This clonotype was seen a few times. The gene calls are TRBV5-1 and TRBJ2-2; D perhaps matches TRBD2 (6 bases). The germline CDR1 and CDR2 sequences are SGHRS and YFSETQ. V was cut by 4 bases and J by 3 bases, with 13 bases left in between. The CDR3 sequence is 15 residues long. The CDR3 DNA is TGCGCCAGCAGCCCGGGACTCAGAGACACCGGGGAGCTGTTTTTT. Residues: CASSPGLRDTGELFF.

This chain uses TRBV3-1 with TRBJ1-2; 7 bases are shared with TRBD1. With 3 bases clipped from V and 8 bases from J, the junction kept 9 bases outside the gene matches. Germline-derived CDR1 and CDR2 are LGHDT and YNNKEL (reference sequence). The CDR3 has 14 amino acids. The CDR3 here is CASSHLDREEGYTF. The CDR3 nucleotides read TGTGCCAGCAGCCATCTCGACAGGGAGGAAGGCTACACCTTC.

The table lists this clonotype with many counts. The chain combines TRBV20-1 with TRBJ2-3, with D perhaps being TRBD1 or TRBD2 (7 bases each). The V end lost 6 bases, the J end lost 1 base, and 20 bases lay between the germline ends. This CDR3 is 16 amino acids long. Germline V gene lookup returns CDR1 DFQATT and CDR2 SNEGSKA (reference sequence). The CDR3 DNA follows: TGCAGTGCCCGGGGGGTCACAGGGGTTCGCACAGATACGCAGTATTTT. Translated, it gives CSARGVTGVRTDTQYF.

The chain employs TRBV4-3 and TRBJ1-1, with a possible D match to TRBD1 (5 bases). CDR1 and CDR2 from the germline V gene are LGHNA and YSLEER. The germline V and J ends were trimmed by 2 bases and 9 bases, with 10 bases remaining between them. This CDR3 is 12 amino acids long. The CDR3 reads CASSQHGGKAFF. Written as DNA, the CDR3 is TGCGCCAGCAGCCAACATGGGGGAAAAGCTTTCTTT.

This chain connects TRBV6-2 or TRBV6-3 to TRBJ1-5; 9 nucleotides align to TRBD1. The CDR3 contains 15 residues. The V segment lost 6 bases and the J segment 3 bases; nucleotides outside the gene matches: 6. Germline V CDR1 and CDR2: MNHEY, SVGEGT. CDR3 bases: TGTGCCAGCAGGCTACAGGGGGCCTTCAATCAGCCCCAGCATTTT. Encoded protein: CASRLQGAFNQPQHF.

CDR3 region: CASSLVGSRGPRKFF. The CDR3, as DNA: TGTGCCAGCAGCTTGGTGGGTTCCCGGGGGCCCAGAAAGTTCTTC. The chain couples TRBV7-9 to TRBJ2-1; D is tentatively TRBD1 or TRBD2 (6 bases each). The CDR3 runs to 15 residues. The V and J ends lost 3 bases and 14 bases respectively, with 23 bases between them. The germline V gene encodes CDR1 SEHNR and CDR2 FQNEAQ (reference sequence).

This clonotype occurred a few times. This chain connects TRBV4-3 to TRBJ2-7; TRBD1 aligns across 7 bases. V shed 0 bases, J shed 5 bases, and the junction held 1 base outside the gene matches. The CDR3 has 13 amino acids. Germline V CDR1 and CDR2: LGHNA, YSLEER. CDR3 in amino acids: CASSQDDRDEQYF. The CDR3 DNA sequence: TGCGCCAGCAGCCAAGATGACAGGGACGAGCAGTACTTC.

The chain carries TRBV29-1 and TRBJ2-7, with D possibly matching TRBD1 (5 bases). This CDR3 is built from 12 residues. V was shortened by 6 bases and J by 0 bases, with 9 bases between the two germline ends. The germline CDR1 and CDR2 sequences are SQVTM and ANQGSEA. The CDR3 loop is CSVRTTSYEQYV. As DNA, the CDR3 is TGCAGCGTCAGGACAACCTCCTACGAGCAGTACGTC.